The sequence of this T cell receptor (beta chain) was determined in a study of T cell responses to AZD1222 COVID-19 vaccine. Study-wide findings and caveats: At baseline, just 6 or 7 AZD1222 recipients tested seropositive. Repertoire collection took place solely once the T cell response had peaked. Recipients of two AZD1222 doses showed rising Spike-specific TCR breadth and depth.

With respect to this clone: Its target is not known.

Profiled with immunoSEQ multiplex PCR; TCRdb holds only in-frame clones, not every one. The repertoire holds 150,000 to 200,000 clones, with 85% to 95% as singletons. The germline V gene has CDR1 LGHDT and CDR2 YNNKEL (reference sequence). The CDR3 runs to 17 residues. J gave up 0 bases and V 3 bases, and 4 bases lay outside the gene matches. Sequencing was performed on peripheral blood, taken on day 0 of AZD1222 vaccination. This chain joins TRBV3-1 (or the pseudogene TRBV3-2) and TRBJ2-6, with 8 nucleotides matching TRBD2. The source of this sequence is an adult in good health. DNA for the CDR3: TGTGCCAGCAGCCACCGGAGCGGGGGCTCTGGGGCCAACGTCCTGACTTTC. Amino acid sequence: CASSHRSGGSGANVLTF.